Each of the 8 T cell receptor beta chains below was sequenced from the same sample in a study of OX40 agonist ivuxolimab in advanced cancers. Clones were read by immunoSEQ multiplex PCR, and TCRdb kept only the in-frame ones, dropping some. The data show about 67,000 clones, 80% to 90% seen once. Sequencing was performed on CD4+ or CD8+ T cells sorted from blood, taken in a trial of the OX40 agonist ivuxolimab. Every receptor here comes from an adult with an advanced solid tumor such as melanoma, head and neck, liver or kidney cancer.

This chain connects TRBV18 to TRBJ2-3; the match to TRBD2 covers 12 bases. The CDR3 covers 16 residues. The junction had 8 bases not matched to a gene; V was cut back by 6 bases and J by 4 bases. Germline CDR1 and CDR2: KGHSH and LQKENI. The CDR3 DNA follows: TGTGCCAGCTCTACCAGACTAGCGGGAGACGCAGATACGCAGTATTTT. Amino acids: CASSTRLAGDADTQYF.

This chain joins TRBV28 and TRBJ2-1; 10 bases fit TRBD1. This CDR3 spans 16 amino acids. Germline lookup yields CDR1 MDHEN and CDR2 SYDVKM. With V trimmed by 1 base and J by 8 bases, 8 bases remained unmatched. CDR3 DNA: TGTGCCAGCAGTTTATTCAGTTGGACAGGGGGACATGAGCAGTTCTTC. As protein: CASSLFSWTGGHEQFF.

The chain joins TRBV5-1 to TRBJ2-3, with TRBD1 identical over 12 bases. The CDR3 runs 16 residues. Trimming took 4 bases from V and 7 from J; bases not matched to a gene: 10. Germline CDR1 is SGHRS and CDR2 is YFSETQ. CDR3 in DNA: TGCGCCAGCAGCCCAGAGGGACAGGGGGCGCTTCATACGCAGTATTTT. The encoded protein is CASSPEGQGALHTQYF.

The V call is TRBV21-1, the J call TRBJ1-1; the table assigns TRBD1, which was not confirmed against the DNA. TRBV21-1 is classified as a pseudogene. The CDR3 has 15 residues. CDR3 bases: TGTGCCAGCAGCAAAACTCAGGGGAGGAACACTGAAGCTTTCTTT. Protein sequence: CASSKTQGRNTEAFF.

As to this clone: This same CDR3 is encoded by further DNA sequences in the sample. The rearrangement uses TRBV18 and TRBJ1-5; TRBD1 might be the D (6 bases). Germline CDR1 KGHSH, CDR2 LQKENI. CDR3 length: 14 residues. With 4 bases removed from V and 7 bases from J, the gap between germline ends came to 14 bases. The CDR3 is CASSLTGKEQPQHF. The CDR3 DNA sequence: TGTGCCAGCTCACTCACAGGGAAGGAGCAGCCCCAGCATTTT.

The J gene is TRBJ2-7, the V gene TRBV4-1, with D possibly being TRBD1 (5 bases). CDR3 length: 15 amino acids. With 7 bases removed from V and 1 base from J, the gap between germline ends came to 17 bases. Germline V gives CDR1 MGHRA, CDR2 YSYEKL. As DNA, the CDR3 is TGCGCCAGCACTCTAAGTTTCAGACAGTCCTACGAGCAGTACTTC. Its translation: CASTLSFRQSYEQYF.

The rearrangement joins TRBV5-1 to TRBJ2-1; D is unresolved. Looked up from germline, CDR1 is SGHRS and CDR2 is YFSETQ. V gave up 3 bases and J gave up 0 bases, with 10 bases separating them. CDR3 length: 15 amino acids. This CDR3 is CASSWGPSSYNEQFF. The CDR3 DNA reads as TGCGCCAGCAGCTGGGGTCCCAGCTCCTACAATGAGCAGTTCTTC.

The CDR3 loop is CASSFIGGGELFF. The DNA of the CDR3 is TGTGCCAGCAGTTTCATAGGAGGAGGGGAGCTGTTTTTT. V usage is TRBV28 and J usage is TRBJ2-2; D possibly corresponds to TRBD2 (5 bases). Germline loops: CDR1 MDHEN, CDR2 SYDVKM. The V gene lost 3 bases and the J gene lost 8 bases, with 10 bases spanning the gap. The CDR3 consists of 13 residues.